This note documents a single T cell receptor beta chain sequence. V dropped 4 bases and J dropped 6 bases, with 19 bases sitting between them. This CDR3 spans 15 amino acids. Germline values: CDR1 LGHNA, CDR2 YSLEER. This entry is derived from a study of blood T cell repertoires in COVID-19. Across the study: Acute-phase and convalescent COVID-19 samples originated in the United States, Italy and Spain. Sample material is recorded as cDNA or gDNA derived from T cells, B-cell-depleted T cells, or PBMCs.

The authors' processing: Scientists estimated how many nucleated cells there were by amplifying reference gene primers. TCRdb keeps only in-frame clones here, not all; method: immunoSEQ multiplex PCR. That table furnishes V, J and clone size, whereas the DNA furnished D and trimming. The sample has a few hundred thousand clones; approximately 80% are singletons. The chain combines TRBV4-3 with TRBJ2-7, with a tentative D call TRBD2 (5 bases). Sample: peripheral blood. The source is a middle-aged woman who had recovered from COVID-19. The CDR3 loop is CASSRSPGSLGEQYF. In nucleotides, the CDR3 is TGCGCCAGCAGCCGATCCCCGGGATCCCTCGGCGAGCAGTACTTC.